The TCR beta chain under discussion was sequenced for a study of breast tumors, draining lymph nodes, adjacent tissues. This clonotype was counted many times. Its target is not known. Samples came from axillary lymph nodes draining the breast cancer. Trimming stripped 0 bases from V and 3 bases from J, with 4 bases between. The CDR3 runs to 13 residues. Per germline, CDR1 LGHNT and CDR2 FRNRAP. Overall study findings and caveats: Compared with lymph nodes, tumors were less diverse; compared with nontumor tissue, more.

Each CDR3 protein is one row after TCRdb ran MiXCR on the multiplex PCR reads. The sample has about 300,000 distinct CDR3 sequences; about 33% are singletons. V gene TRBV12-5 combines with J gene TRBJ2-3; no clear D. The sequence derives from a female donor with breast cancer. Some clones in this sample may be carry-over from other donors' samples. What was sequenced was axillary lymph node tissue. The CDR3 DNA follows: TGTGCTAGTGGTTTGGTAGGGACAGATACGCAGTATTTT. Amino acids: CASGLVGTDTQYF.